Each of the 4 T cell receptor beta chains below was sequenced from the same sample in a study of control samples from healthy donors and cancer patients. Here immunoSEQ multiplex PCR was the method, and the copy in TCRdb shows in-frame clones only, minus some. This table holds around 70,000 clones, about 83% found once. Source material: blood. These receptor sequences come from a man between 60 and 75 years old in good health.

The gene calls are TRBV27 and TRBJ1-4; D is undetermined. The V gene lost 3 bases and the J gene lost 4 bases, with 9 bases spanning the gap. Germline V CDR1 and CDR2: MNHEY, SMNVEV (reference sequence). The CDR3 sequence is 14 residues long. The CDR3, as DNA: TGTGCCAGCAGTTTCACGGATAATAATGAAAAACTGTTTTTT. The encoded protein is CASSFTDNNEKLFF.

The chain is built from TRBV5-1 and TRBJ1-6, with 8 bases fitting TRBD1. The V segment lost 1 base and the J segment 7 bases; nucleotides outside the gene matches: 1. This CDR3 is 14 amino acids long. Germline loops: CDR1 SGHRS, CDR2 YFSETQ. CDR3 sequence: CASSLPGGNSPLHF. CDR3 bases: TGCGCCAGCAGCTTGCCAGGGGGCAATTCACCCCTCCACTTT.

V gene TRBV10-3 combines with J gene TRBJ2-2, with TRBD2 matching 12 bases. Germline CDR1 and CDR2: ENHRY and SYGVKD. The V segment lost 6 bases and the J segment 5 bases; nucleotides outside the gene matches: 7. CDR3 length: 16 amino acids. In DNA form, the CDR3 reads TGTGCCATCAGGTACCTAGCGGGAGGGGGTACCGGGGAGCTGTTTTTT. Protein sequence: CAIRYLAGGGTGELFF.

The V gene is TRBV21-1, the J gene TRBJ2-1; the D call in the table, TRBD2, was not verified against the DNA. TRBV21-1 has pseudogene status. The CDR3 loop spans 15 amino acids. The CDR3 DNA follows: TGTGCCAGCAGCAATAGCGGGAGCTCCTACAATGAGCAGTTCTTC. Its translation is CASSNSGSSYNEQFF.